The clone carrying this T cell receptor beta chain was recorded only once. How the authors handled the data: Counts of nucleated cells, estimated from reference gene primer amplification, were obtained. Generated by immunoSEQ multiplex PCR, the TCRdb table keeps only in-frame clones and is missing some. Clone size and the V and J calls come from that table; the DNA yielded D and trimming. The repertoire holds about 150,000 clones, around four fifths seen once, with 6% in the top ten. This specimen belongs to a study of blood T cell repertoires in COVID-19. About the research overall: The analysed material was cDNA or gDNA that came from T cells, B-cell-depleted T cells, or PBMCs.

V was clipped by 3 bases and J by 3 bases, with 7 bases between them. CDR3 length: 13 amino acids. Germline V CDR1 and CDR2: SGHNT, YENEEA. V and J are TRBV11-3 and TRBJ2-3; D gene uncertain. The sequence was collected from a woman aged 45 to 65 who had recovered from COVID-19. Specimen: PBMCs or T cells enriched from blood (not recorded which). CDR3 nucleotide sequence: TGTGCCAGCAGCTTTTTTCGGACAGATACGCAGTATTTT. Translation: CASSFFRTDTQYF.